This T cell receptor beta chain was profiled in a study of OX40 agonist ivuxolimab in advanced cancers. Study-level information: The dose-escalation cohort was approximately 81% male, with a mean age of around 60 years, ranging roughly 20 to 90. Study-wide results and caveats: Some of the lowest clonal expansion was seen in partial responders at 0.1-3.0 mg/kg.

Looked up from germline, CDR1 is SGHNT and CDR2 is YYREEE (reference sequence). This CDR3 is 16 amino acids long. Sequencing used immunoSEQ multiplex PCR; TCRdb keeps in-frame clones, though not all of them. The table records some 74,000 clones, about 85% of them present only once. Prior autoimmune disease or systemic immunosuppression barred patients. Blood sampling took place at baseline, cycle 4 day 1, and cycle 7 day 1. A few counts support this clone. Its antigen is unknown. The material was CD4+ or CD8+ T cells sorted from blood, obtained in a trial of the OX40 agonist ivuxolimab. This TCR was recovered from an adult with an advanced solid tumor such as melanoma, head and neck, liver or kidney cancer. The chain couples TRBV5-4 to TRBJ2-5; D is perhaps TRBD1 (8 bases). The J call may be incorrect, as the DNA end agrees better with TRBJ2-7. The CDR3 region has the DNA TGTGCCAGCAGCTGGACAGGGCAGGGAAGGGAGGGCGAGCAGTACTTC. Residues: CASSWTGQGREGEQYF.